Shown below are 10 T cell receptor beta chains from a single sample sequenced in a study of cytomegalovirus exposure and HLA in healthy donors. TCRdb's copy holds only in-frame clones and misses some; the assay was immunoSEQ multiplex PCR. Of roughly 57,000 clones listed, around 93% were seen once; the top ten hold approximately 1.7%. Sequencing was carried out using PBMCs. The receptors originated from a woman aged 18-29 years in good health and CMV-seropositive.

V gene TRBV4-3 combines with J gene TRBJ2-7, with 12 positions matching TRBD2. With V trimmed by 3 bases and J by 4 bases, 4 bases remained unmatched. CDR1 is LGHNA and CDR2 is YSLEER in the germline V gene. The CDR3 totals 15 residues. The CDR3 nucleotides read TGCGCCAGCAGCCAGACTAGCGGGGGAGATTACGAGCAGTACTTC. Amino acids: CASSQTSGGDYEQYF.

The chain recombines TRBV2 with TRBJ1-2; D ambiguous. The V end was cut by 3 bases, the J end by 4 bases, with 9 bases between. Germline CDR1 SNHLY, CDR2 FYNNEI. This CDR3 spans 13 amino acids. CDR3 DNA sequence: TGTGCCAGCAGTGACGGAGTCTTCTATGGCTACACCTTC. It yields the protein CASSDGVFYGYTF.

This chain links TRBV30 with TRBJ1-1, with 10 positions matching TRBD1. V dropped 1 base and J dropped 4; count of bases not matched to a gene: 6. Per germline, CDR1 GTSNPN and CDR2 SVGIG (reference sequence). There are 15 residues in the CDR3. Here the CDR3 DNA reads TGTGCCTGGAGTGCCCTCGGGGACAGGGGCACTGAAGCTTTCTTT. Translation gives CAWSALGDRGTEAFF.

The V gene is TRBV4-3, the J gene TRBJ2-2; 7 nucleotides match TRBD2. Trimming took 3 bases from V and 4 from J; bases not matched to a gene: 8. The CDR3 covers 16 residues. The V gene's germline CDR1 is LGHNA and CDR2 YSLEER. CDR3 amino acids: CASSHPPGGGTGELFF. The CDR3 DNA is TGCGCCAGCAGCCACCCCCCGGGGGGAGGCACCGGGGAGCTGTTTTTT.

This rearrangement joins TRBV7-6 to TRBJ2-2; 11 nucleotides align to TRBD1. Germline-derived CDR1 and CDR2 are SGHVS and FNYEAQ. Unmatched junction bases numbered 5, after V lost 5 bases and J lost 6 bases. This CDR3 contains 15 residues. CDR3 in amino acids: CASSPEGQGAGELFF. CDR3 nucleotides: TGTGCCAGCAGCCCCGAGGGACAGGGGGCCGGGGAGCTGTTTTTT. Full variable domain (outside the CDR3, taken from reference TRBV7-6 and TRBJ2-2): GAGVSQSPRYKVTKRGQDVALRCDPISGHVSLYWYRQALGQGPEFLTYFNYEAQQDKSGLPNDRFSAERPEGSISTLTIQRTEQRDSAMYRCASSPEGQGAGELFFGEGSRLTVL.

The rearrangement joins TRBV2 to TRBJ1-6; 9 positions match TRBD1. This CDR3 region has 14 residues. Trimming at V came to 6 bases and at J to 8 bases, leaving 5 bases not matched to a gene. Per the germline V gene, CDR1 is SNHLY and CDR2 is FYNNEI. The CDR3, as DNA: TGTGCCAGCAGCGCGGACAGGGGAGATTCACCCCTCCACTTT. It specifies CASSADRGDSPLHF.

J is TRBJ1-6 and V is TRBV2, with D perhaps matching TRBD1 (6 bases). Deletions cut 7 bases from V and 12 bases from J, with 22 bases between. This CDR3 comprises 15 residues. Germline loops: CDR1 SNHLY, CDR2 FYNNEI. In nucleotides, the CDR3 is TGTGCCAGCACCTCGGGACAACGACGTCAGGTACCCCTCCACTTT. This gives the protein CASTSGQRRQVPLHF. Looking up the rest from reference TRBV2 and TRBJ1-6 gives the full variable domain: EPEVTQTPSHQVTQMGQEVILRCVPISNHLYFYWYRQILGQKVEFLVSFYNNEISEKSEIFDDQFSVERPDGSNFTLKIRSTKLEDSAMYFCASTSGQRRQVPLHFGNGTRLTVT.

The rearrangement links TRBV11-2 to TRBJ1-1; TRBD1 is a possible D gene (6 bases). Looked up from germline, CDR1 is SGHAT and CDR2 is FQNNGV. Trimming took 2 bases from V and 4 from J, leaving 14 bases between them. The CDR3 has 15 amino acids. The CDR3 reads CASSLWGGSFTEAFF. The CDR3 region has the DNA TGTGCCAGCAGCTTATGGGGGGGCTCTTTCACTGAAGCTTTCTTT.

The chain is built from TRBV7-2 and TRBJ1-2, with a tentative D call TRBD1 (5 bases). This CDR3 region has 15 residues. Between the trimmed V and J ends, which lost 0 bases and 1 base, there was a span of 9 bases. Germline assignment: CDR1 SGHTA and CDR2 FQGNSA. The CDR3 bases are TGTGCCAGCAGCTTAGCTCAGGGCCTTAACTATGGCTACACCTTC. Its translation is CASSLAQGLNYGYTF. Complete variable domain (other parts from reference TRBV7-2 and TRBJ1-2): GAGVSQSPSNKVTEKGKDVELRCDPISGHTALYWYRQSLGQGLEFLIYFQGNSAPDKSGLPSDRFSAERTGGSVSTLTIQRTQQEDSAVYLCASSLAQGLNYGYTFGSGTRLTVV.

This chain joins TRBV6-5 and TRBJ2-2, with 8 bases lining up with TRBD1. The germline V gene has CDR1 MNHEY and CDR2 SVGAGI. This CDR3 contains 15 residues. J was trimmed by 5 bases and V by 4 bases; bases with no gene match: 6. CDR3 in DNA: TGTGCCAGCAGTTGGGACAGGAGAGGAACCGGGGAGCTGTTTTTT. This gives the protein CASSWDRRGTGELFF.